This TCR beta chain was observed in a study of T cell repertoires and HLA-DP antigens. The CDR3 spans 15 residues. Germline V gives CDR1 LGHNA, CDR2 YNFKEQ. Trimming stripped 0 bases from V and 4 bases from J, with 9 bases between. In its sample, this clone was seen once. Its antigen is unknown. Sequencing was performed with immunoSEQ multiplex PCR; in TCRdb, only in-frame clones are kept and a portion is missing. The table includes approximately 100,000 clones, roughly nine tenths detected once. The chain uses TRBV4-2 and TRBJ1-4; possible D gene TRBD1, 5 bases. The clonotype comes from a man aged 45-65 years in good health and CMV-seronegative. The sequenced sample consisted of CD4+ T cells from PBMCs. This CDR3 is CASSQERQGNEKLFF. In DNA, the CDR3 is TGTGCCAGCAGCCAAGAGAGGCAGGGTAATGAAAAACTGTTTTTT.